The source of this T cell receptor beta chain is a study of blood T cell repertoires in COVID-19. About the research overall: Sites across the United States, Italy and Spain contributed samples from acute and convalescent COVID-19. The analysed material was cDNA or gDNA that came from T cells, B-cell-depleted T cells, or PBMCs.

Original analysis: Reference gene primer amplification gave estimated nucleated cell counts. Clones were sequenced by immunoSEQ multiplex PCR, and TCRdb holds only the in-frame ones, with some missing. V, J and clone size reflect that table, while D and trimming were determined from the DNA. The repertoire holds 100,000 to 120,000 clones, with approximately 68% as singletons. Sequencing used peripheral blood. The sequence was obtained from a woman aged 55-69 years with acute or convalescent COVID-19.

The CDR3 region is CATSAASRGGSNQPQHF. The CDR3 DNA sequence: TGTGCCACCAGCGCCGCTAGCAGGGGCGGGAGCAATCAGCCCCAGCATTTT. This chain uses TRBV24-1 with TRBJ1-5; TRBD1 is a possible D gene (6 bases). The V end lost 7 bases, the J end lost 1 base, and 19 bases lay between the germline ends. This CDR3 comprises 17 residues. From germline, CDR1 is KGHDR and CDR2 SFDVKD.